This T cell receptor (beta chain) derives from a study of blood T cells in healthy people across ages. The CDR3 spans 14 residues. Germline loops: CDR1 MNHEY, CDR2 SVGEGT. The germline V and J ends were trimmed by 6 bases and 2 bases, with 14 bases remaining between them. Study-level points and caveats: Without sorted subsets, naive and antigen-experienced compartments could not be conclusively compared. Researchers deemed the diversity estimates from one million T cells underestimates. Per million T cells, the diversity of TCR beta decreased roughly linearly as age advanced.

This clonotype was seen a few times. What it binds is unknown. Primers used in a second PCR of roughly 7 to 11 cycles were a sample-barcoded 5' primer and a J-beta primer mix. TCRdb fed the 5' RACE reads into MiXCR, producing one record per CDR3 protein. This table holds over a million distinct CDR3 sequences, approximately 43% found once. Per individual sample, total RNA of at least 6 micrograms was extracted. This TCR was recovered from a woman aged 18-30 years in good health. The gene calls are TRBV6-2 or TRBV6-3 and TRBJ2-7, with D possibly matching TRBD2 (5 bases). Sequencing was done on a sample of blood. CDR3 region: CASSPFGRAYEQYF. CDR3 bases: TGTGCCAGCAGCCCCTTTGGGCGGGCCTACGAGCAGTACTTC.